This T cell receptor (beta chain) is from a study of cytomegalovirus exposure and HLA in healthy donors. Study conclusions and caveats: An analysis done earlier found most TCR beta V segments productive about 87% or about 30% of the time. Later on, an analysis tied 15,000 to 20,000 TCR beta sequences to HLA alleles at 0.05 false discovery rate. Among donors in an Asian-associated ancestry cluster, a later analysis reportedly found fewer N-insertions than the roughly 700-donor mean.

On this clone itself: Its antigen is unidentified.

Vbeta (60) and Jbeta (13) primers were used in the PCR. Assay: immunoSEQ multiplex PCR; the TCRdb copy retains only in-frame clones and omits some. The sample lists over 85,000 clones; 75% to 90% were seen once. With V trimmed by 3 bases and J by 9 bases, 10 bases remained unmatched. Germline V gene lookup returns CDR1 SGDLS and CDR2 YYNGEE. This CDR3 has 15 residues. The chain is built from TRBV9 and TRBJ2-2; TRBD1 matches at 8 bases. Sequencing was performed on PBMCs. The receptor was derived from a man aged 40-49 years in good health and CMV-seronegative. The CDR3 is CASSETGGTGRELFF. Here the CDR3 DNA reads TGTGCCAGCAGCGAAACAGGGGGTACCGGTAGGGAGCTGTTTTTT.